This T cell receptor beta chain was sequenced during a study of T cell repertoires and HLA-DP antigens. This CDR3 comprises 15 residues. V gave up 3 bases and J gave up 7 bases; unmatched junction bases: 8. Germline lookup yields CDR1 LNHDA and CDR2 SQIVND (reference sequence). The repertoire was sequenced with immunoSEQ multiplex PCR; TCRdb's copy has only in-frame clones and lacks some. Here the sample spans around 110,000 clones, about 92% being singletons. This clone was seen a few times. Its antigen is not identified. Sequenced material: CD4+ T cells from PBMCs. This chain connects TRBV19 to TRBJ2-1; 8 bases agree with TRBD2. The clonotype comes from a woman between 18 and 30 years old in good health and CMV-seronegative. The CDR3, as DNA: TGTGCCAGTAGTATCCGGCTAGCGGGTGGGAATGAGCAGTTCTTC. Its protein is CASSIRLAGGNEQFF.